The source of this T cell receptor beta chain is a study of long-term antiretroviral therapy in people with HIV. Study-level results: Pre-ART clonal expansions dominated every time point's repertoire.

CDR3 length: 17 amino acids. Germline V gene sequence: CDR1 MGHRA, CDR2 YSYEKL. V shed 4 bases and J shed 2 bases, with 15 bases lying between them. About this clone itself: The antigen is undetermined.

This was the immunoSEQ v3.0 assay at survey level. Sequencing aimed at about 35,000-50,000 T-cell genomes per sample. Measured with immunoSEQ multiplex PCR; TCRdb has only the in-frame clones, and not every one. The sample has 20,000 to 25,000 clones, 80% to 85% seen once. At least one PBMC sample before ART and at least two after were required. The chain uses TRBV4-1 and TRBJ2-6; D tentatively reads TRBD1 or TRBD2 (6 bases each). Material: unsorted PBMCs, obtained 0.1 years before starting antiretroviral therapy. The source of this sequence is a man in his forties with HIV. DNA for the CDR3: TGCGCCAGCAGCCCGCGGTCCGGGGGCACTGGGGCCAACGTCCTGACTTTC. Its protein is CASSPRSGGTGANVLTF.